This record covers a single T cell receptor beta chain. Source study methods: For nucleated cells, counts were estimated from reference gene primer amplification. The table came from immunoSEQ multiplex PCR; TCRdb's copy has only in-frame clones and leaves some out. That table furnishes V, J and clone size, whereas the DNA furnished D and trimming. The sample lists 110,000 to 150,000 clones, around 79% occurring once. One Seattle source followed patients from active infection through their disease course. Germline V gene sequence: CDR1 SQVTM, CDR2 ANQGSEA. The CDR3 extends over 16 amino acids. J was trimmed by 4 bases and V by 6 bases; bases with no gene match: 15. The sample comes from a study of blood T cell repertoires in COVID-19. Study in general: Donors in the United States, Italy and Spain gave samples during acute or convalescent COVID-19. Sources were T cells, B-cell-depleted T cells, or PBMCs; the material itself was cDNA or gDNA.

The chain recombines TRBV29-1 with TRBJ1-1; the match to TRBD1 covers 9 bases. Input material: peripheral blood. The receptor comes from a woman aged 70-85 years with COVID-19, enrolled during active disease. The CDR3 protein is CSVATRTGDQGTEAFF. The CDR3 nucleotides read TGCAGCGTCGCTACAAGGACAGGGGATCAGGGCACTGAAGCTTTCTTT. Looking up the rest from reference TRBV29-1 and TRBJ1-1 gives the full variable domain: SAVISQKPSRDICQRGTSLTIQCQVDSQVTMMFWYRQQPGQSLTLIATANQGSEATYESGFVIDKFPISRPNLTFSTLTVSNMSPEDSSIYLCSVATRTGDQGTEAFFGQGTRLTVV.